These 31 T cell receptor beta chains came from one sample sequenced in a study of tumor and adjacent non-tumor tissue in lung cancer. No cell sorting was done before RNA was extracted from the tissue. A modified ARM-PCR protocol with three rounds of nested PCR amplified TCRbeta. TCRdb re-derived calls from the multiplex PCR reads in MiXCR, one entry per CDR3 protein. The data hold under 250,000 distinct CDR3 sequences, with 71% observed a single time. Sequenced material: lung tumor tissue. The receptors derive from a man in his 60s with non-small cell lung cancer.

The rearrangement uses TRBV5-1 and TRBJ1-1, with D unresolved. Trimming removed 1 base from V and 0 bases from J, with 13 bases in between. CDR3 length: 16 residues. Germline V gene sequence: CDR1 SGHRS, CDR2 YFSETQ. CDR3 nucleotides: TGCGCCAGCAGCTTGACCATGGGCGGTTTGAACACTGAAGCTTTCTTT. As protein: CASSLTMGGLNTEAFF. Filled out from reference TRBV5-1 and TRBJ1-1, the complete variable domain reads KAGVTQTPRYLIKTRGQQVTLSCSPISGHRSVSWYQQTPGQGLQFLFEYFSETQRNKGNFPGRFSGRQFSNSRSEMNVSTLELGDSALYLCASSLTMGGLNTEAFFGQGTRLTVV.

This chain joins TRBV20-1 and TRBJ2-7; 9 bases agree with TRBD2. Per germline, CDR1 DFQATT and CDR2 SNEGSKA (reference sequence). The V and J ends lost 7 bases and 5 bases, in that order; junction bases with no gene match: 12. CDR3 length: 14 residues. CDR3 loop: CSVREGNLRDEQYF. CDR3 sequence (DNA): TGCAGTGTGCGGGAGGGAAACCTCAGGGACGAGCAGTACTTC.

Worth noting for this clonotype: A much larger clonotype is one base distant, so this may be a read error. The chain combines TRBV4-2 with TRBJ2-7, with D possibly TRBD2 on 6 matching bases. The CDR3 has 14 residues. The ends were cut back, 4 bases at V and 7 bases at J, with 17 bases in the middle. Germline CDR1 LGHNA, CDR2 YNFKEQ. This chain's CDR3 is CASSPKVGAGEQYF. In DNA, the CDR3 is TGTGCCAGCAGCCCAAAAGTGGGAGCGGGTGAGCAGTACTTC.

With regard to this clonotype: It may be a read error: a sequence one base away is much more abundant. This sequence joins TRBV11-2 and TRBJ2-3; no clear D. The CDR3 is 14 residues long. Looked up from germline, CDR1 is SGHAT and CDR2 is FQNNGV. The CDR3: CASSPYPQADTHYF. The CDR3 DNA sequence: TGTGCCAGCAGCCCATATCCTCAAGCAGATACGCACTATTTT.

Regarding this clonotype: The junction shows a germline mismatch at one end, possibly a read error. The chain recombines TRBV11-3 with TRBJ2-1; TRBD2 aligns across 9 bases. This CDR3 has 17 residues. The V gene's germline CDR1 is SGHNT and CDR2 YENEEA. CDR3 sequence reads: CASRSSNAGGVSNEQFF. The CDR3 region has the DNA TGTGCTAGCAGGTCCTCGAACGCGGGGGGGGTAAGTAATGAGCAGTTCTTC.

Of note for this clonotype: A much larger clonotype is one base distant, so this may be a read error. V usage is TRBV6-2 or TRBV6-3 and J usage is TRBJ2-7, with D perhaps TRBD1 (6 bases). The CDR3 spans 15 residues. In germline, CDR1 is MNHEY, CDR2 SVGEGT. V lost 6 bases and J lost 4, with 19 bases in between. The CDR3 sequence: CASRDSGHGKYEQYF. CDR3 sequence (DNA): TGTGCCAGCAGGGACTCGGGACACGGGAAGTACGAGCAGTACTTC.

With respect to this clonotype: Relative to the germline gene, one junction end is altered; a read error may explain this. The genes are TRBV12-3 or TRBV12-4 and TRBJ2-1; TRBD2 aligns across 10 bases. The CDR3 totals 15 residues. CDR3 protein: CVSSLALAGVNEQFF. Here the CDR3 DNA reads TGCGTCAGCAGTTTAGCCCTAGCGGGAGTCAATGAGCAGTTCTTC.

This clonotype was detected ten times or more. The rearrangement links TRBV29-1 to TRBJ1-1, with 7 bases aligning to TRBD1. Germline CDR1 is SQVTM and CDR2 is ANQGSEA. The length of the CDR3 is 13 residues. V lost 7 bases and J lost 7; bases outside the gene matches: 12. The CDR3 loop is CSAGETGVGEAFF. CDR3 nucleotide sequence: TGCAGCGCCGGCGAAACAGGGGTCGGTGAAGCTTTCTTT. Full variable domain (outside the CDR3, taken from reference TRBV29-1 and TRBJ1-1): SAVISQKPSRDICQRGTSLTIQCQVDSQVTMMFWYRQQPGQSLTLIATANQGSEATYESGFVIDKFPISRPNLTFSTLTVSNMSPEDSSIYLCSAGETGVGEAFFGQGTRLTVV.

In this sample, this clonotype turned up a few times. The V gene is TRBV12-3 or TRBV12-4, the J gene TRBJ2-2; tentatively, D is TRBD1 (5 bases). V shed 5 bases and J shed 11 bases, with 9 bases lying between them. The CDR3 covers 11 residues. The DNA for the CDR3 is TGTGCCAGCAGTCCCAGGGAAGAGCTGTTTTTT. Translating gives CASSPREELFF.

With respect to this clonotype: Likely a read error: the CDR3 ends without its conserved phenylalanine or tryptophan. V gene TRBV11-2 combines with J gene TRBJ2-5; D might be TRBD2 (7 bases). The CDR3 is 16 amino acids. CDR1 and CDR2 (germline): SGHAT, FQNNGV. The DNA of the CDR3 is TGTGCTAGCAGATCCACAATGGGGGGGCCAAAGGAGACCCAGTACTTG. Protein product: CASRSTMGGPKETQYL.

The chain links TRBV6-2 or TRBV6-3 to TRBJ1-1; possible D gene TRBD1, 6 bases. The CDR3 runs to 14 residues. Trimming removed 2 bases from V and 4 bases from J, with 11 bases in between. From germline, CDR1 is MNHEY and CDR2 SVGEGT. As DNA, the CDR3 is TGTGCCAGCAGTTACGTGGGGGCGGGCACTGAAGCTTTCTTT. It translates to CASSYVGAGTEAFF.

Details on this clonotype: A read error may be the cause here, since a much bigger clone is one base away. The chain links TRBV20-1 to TRBJ2-7, with TRBD1 matching 7 bases. With V trimmed by 5 bases and J by 5 bases, 21 bases remained unmatched. Germline V gene lookup returns CDR1 DFQATT and CDR2 SNEGSKA (reference sequence). The CDR3 contains 17 residues. For the CDR3, the DNA is TGCAGTGCTGTACCAATGGATCACAGGGGAAATTCCAACGAGCAGTACTTC. Its protein product is CSAVPMDHRGNSNEQYF.

This sequence joins TRBV2 and TRBJ2-2; D remains unclear. V lost 4 bases, J lost 1 base, and 10 bases lay in between. This CDR3 contains 15 residues. The germline CDR1 and CDR2 sequences are SNHLY and FYNNEI. The CDR3 loop is CASSGLGMNTGELFF. Written as DNA, the CDR3 is TGTGCCAGCAGTGGGCTGGGGATGAACACCGGGGAGCTGTTTTTT.

Details on this clonotype: A read error may explain this, as a much larger clone is one base away. This chain connects TRBV20-1 to TRBJ2-1; 7 bases map to TRBD2. Germline-derived CDR1 and CDR2 are DFQATT and SNEGSKA (reference sequence). The CDR3 is 16 amino acids. The J segment lost 7 bases and the V segment lost 3 bases, leaving 15 bases of the junction unmatched. The CDR3 nucleotides read TGCAGTGCTAGTACCCCCTTCAGCGGGGCTAGAAATGAGCAGTTCTTC. As protein: CSASTPFSGARNEQFF.

Remarks on this clonotype: A much larger clone lies a single base off, so this may be a read error. The CDR3 ends on some other residue instead of the conserved phenylalanine or tryptophan, so this is likely a read error. This chain uses TRBV7-8 with TRBJ2-2; maybe TRBD2 (6 bases). The ends were cut back, 4 bases at V and 4 bases at J, with 7 bases in the middle. The CDR3 runs 13 residues. Looked up from germline, CDR1 is SGHVS and CDR2 is FQNEAQ. The CDR3 nucleotides read TGTGCCAGCAGCTGGGGAGGCACCGGGGAGCTGTTTTCT. As protein: CASSWGGTGELFS.

This clonotype was detected only once. This likely comes from a read error, as the CDR3 has no conserved phenylalanine or tryptophan at its end. The chain has TRBV11-2 and TRBJ2-5, with D possibly TRBD2 on 7 matching bases. This CDR3 comprises 16 residues. Germline-derived CDR1 and CDR2 are SGHAT and FQNNGV. The CDR3 region is CASSSTLGGPKETQYS. The CDR3 region has the DNA TGTGCAAGCAGCTCCACATTGGGGGGGCCAAAGGAGACCCAGTACTCC.

The chain is built from TRBV11-2 and TRBJ2-7; 12 bases fit TRBD2. CDR1 and CDR2 (germline): SGHAT, FQNNGV. This CDR3 region has 14 residues. After removal of 5 bases from V and 8 bases from J, the junction contained 7 bases not matched to a gene. The CDR3 here is CASSLQTSGRQQYF. CDR3 bases: TGTGCCAGCAGCCTTCAGACTAGCGGGAGACAGCAGTACTTC.

The J gene is TRBJ2-3, the V gene TRBV29-1; D possibly corresponds to TRBD2 (6 bases). Per germline, CDR1 SQVTM and CDR2 ANQGSEA. This CDR3 has 15 residues. V was shortened by 1 base and J by 3 bases, with 14 bases between the two germline ends. The CDR3, as DNA: TGCAGCGTTGAAGGTGGGTCTAGCGATACAGATACGCAGTATTTT. As protein: CSVEGGSSDTDTQYF.

With respect to this clonotype: A much larger clone lies a single base off, so this may be a read error. The genes are TRBV20-1 and TRBJ2-1; D may correspond to TRBD1 or TRBD2 (5 bases each). There are 13 residues in the CDR3. From germline, CDR1 is DFQATT and CDR2 SNEGSKA (reference sequence). The CDR3 here is CSARGPPGNGQFF. The DNA of the CDR3 is TGCAGTGCTAGGGGACCACCCGGCAATGGGCAGTTCTTC.

The V gene is TRBV7-9, the J gene TRBJ2-1, with D perhaps TRBD1 (6 bases). V lost 5 bases, J lost 12 bases, and 14 bases lay in between. CDR1 SEHNR and CDR2 FQNEAQ come from the germline V gene (reference sequence). This CDR3 is 12 amino acids long. CDR3 in amino acids: CASSPQGVGQFF. The CDR3 nucleotides read TGTGCCAGCAGCCCACAGGGAGTGGGGCAGTTCTTC. The whole variable domain, remainder taken from reference TRBV7-9 and TRBJ2-1, is DTGVSQNPRHKITKRGQNVTFRCDPISEHNRLYWYRQTLGQGPEFLTYFQNEAQLEKSRLLSDRFSAERPKGSFSTLEIQRTEQGDSAMYLCASSPQGVGQFFGPGTRLTVL.

This clonotype was detected once. A much larger clone is a single base away; this may be a read error. V usage is TRBV4-2 and J usage is TRBJ1-6; perhaps TRBD1 as D (5 bases). CDR1 and CDR2 from the germline V gene are LGHNA and YNFKEQ. This CDR3 is 16 amino acids long. Trimming removed 2 bases from V and 9 bases from J, with 17 bases in between. The CDR3 nucleotides are TGTGCCAGCAGCCAAATCCACAACAGGTGGGGTTCACCCCTCCACTTT. Its protein product is CASSQIHNRWGSPLHF.

About this clonotype itself: This may stem from a read error, because a much larger clone lies one nucleotide away. This sequence joins TRBV6-2 or TRBV6-3 and TRBJ1-1; 10 bases line up with TRBD1. Losses at the gene ends were 7 bases for V and 2 bases for J; bases not matched to a gene: 4. There are 14 residues in the CDR3. Germline V gene data show CDR1 as MNHEY and CDR2 as SVGEGT. The CDR3 here is CASMTGGINTEAFF. The CDR3 DNA is TGTGCCAGCATGACAGGGGGCATCAACACTGAAGCTTTCTTT.

The chain couples TRBV11-2 to TRBJ1-3, with D hard to call. Per the germline V gene, CDR1 is SGHAT and CDR2 is FQNNGV. Trimming shortened V by 0 bases and J by 0 bases, and 6 bases separated the two germline ends. The CDR3 has 15 residues. The CDR3 DNA reads as TGTGCCAGCAGCTTAGACAGATTCTCTGGAAACACCATATATTTT. Protein sequence: CASSLDRFSGNTIYF.

On this clonotype itself: A junction end diverges from the germline sequence, so it may reflect a read error. CDR3 loop: CSSSPGTGIFSDEKLFF. CDR3 DNA sequence: TGTTCCAGCAGCCCGGGGACAGGGATTTTCTCGGATGAAAAACTGTTTTTT. The rearrangement uses TRBV7-9 and TRBJ1-4, with 9 bases identical to TRBD1. The CDR3 is 17 residues long. From germline, CDR1 is SEHNR and CDR2 FQNEAQ (reference sequence).

The chain recombines TRBV6-2 or TRBV6-3 with TRBJ1-5; D is unclear. The CDR3 runs to 17 residues. Germline values: CDR1 MNHEY, CDR2 SVGEGT. Trimming removed 5 bases from V and 4 bases from J, with 21 bases in between. The CDR3 DNA reads as TGTGCCAGCAGTGGTATAGGTGGCGGGATCGGTAATCAGCCCCAGCATTTT. As protein: CASSGIGGGIGNQPQHF.

The chain is built from TRBV20-1 and TRBJ2-2; TRBD2 matches at 8 bases. Germline lookup yields CDR1 DFQATT and CDR2 SNEGSKA (reference sequence). With V trimmed by 4 bases and J by 5 bases, 9 bases remained unmatched. The CDR3 runs to 15 residues. The CDR3 region has the DNA TGCAGTGCTATAGCGGGATCCGGGGAAACCGGGGAGCTGTTTTTT. It translates to CSAIAGSGETGELFF.

Concerning this clonotype: The junction differs from germline at one of its ends, possibly a read error. The chain is built from TRBV11-2 and TRBJ2-1; D is unclear. Germline V gene lookup returns CDR1 SGHAT and CDR2 FQNNGV. CDR3 length equals 13 residues. The DNA for the CDR3 is TGTGTCAGCAGCTATGTATTTTACAATGAGCAGTTCTTC. Translation: CVSSYVFYNEQFF.

The DNA for the CDR3 is TGTGCCAGCAGGACAGGGGGCGAGTCCGGGGAGCTGTTTTTT. Amino acid sequence: CASRTGGESGELFF. V is TRBV28 and J is TRBJ2-2; 10 nucleotides match TRBD1. V shed 6 bases and J 6 bases; nucleotides not matched to a gene: 4. Looked up from germline, CDR1 is MDHEN and CDR2 is SYDVKM. This CDR3 comprises 14 residues.

A few counts support this clonotype. A read error may explain this, as a much larger clone is one base away. The J gene is TRBJ1-1, the V gene TRBV6-5, with a possible D match to TRBD1 (5 bases). Trimming removed 7 bases at V and 1 base at J, with 7 bases between. The CDR3 runs to 12 residues. The germline gives CDR1 MNHEY, CDR2 SVGAGI. CDR3 nucleotide sequence: TGTGCCAGCACTACAGGGAACACTGAAGCTTTCTTT. It codes for CASTTGNTEAFF.

This clonotype was counted once. V and J are TRBV12-3 or TRBV12-4 and TRBJ2-3; a possible D gene is TRBD2 (6 bases). V was shortened by 10 bases and J by 2 bases, with 16 bases between the two germline ends. The length of the CDR3 is 14 residues. CDR3 region: CATSYGGNTDTQYF. CDR3 DNA: TGTGCCACCAGCTATGGGGGGAACACAGATACGCAGTATTTT.

This clonotype was counted at least ten times. The genes are TRBV20-1 and TRBJ2-3; the D call may be TRBD1 or TRBD2 (5 bases each). This CDR3 comprises 13 residues. Germline loops: CDR1 DFQATT, CDR2 SNEGSKA (reference sequence). The germline V and J ends were trimmed by 5 bases and 2 bases, with 11 bases remaining between them. CDR3 sequence (DNA): TGCAGTGCTTGGGGACCAGTCACAGATACGCAGTATTTT. Translated: CSAWGPVTDTQYF.